The rows below give T cell receptor beta chains drawn from one sample of a study of cytotoxic CD8 clonotypes in ibrutinib-treated CLL. Assay used: immunoSEQ multiplex PCR; TCRdb lists only in-frame clones, some missing. This sample carries under 150,000 clones, under 95% of them seen once, and the ten largest clones take less than 14%. This specimen consisted of PBMCs, obtained after 12 months of ibrutinib treatment. These receptors came from a human donor with chronic lymphocytic leukemia. Each CDR3 is given with its conserved first and last residue. The D gene is left open where the match is weak. Clone size is given for some rows only: seen once, a few or many times, or a class if the clone is expanded.

d_gene | j_gene | v_gene | abundance | CDR3nt | CDR3aa
TRBD1 | TRBJ2-2 | TRBV19 | NA | TGTGCCAGTAGTATCGGACAGGACACCGGGGAGCTGTTTTTT | CASSIGQDTGELFF
TRBD2 | TRBJ2-1 | TRBV7-8 | NA | TGTGCCAGCAGCGACGGGACTAGCGGAAATGAGCAGTTCTTC | CASSDGTSGNEQFF
TRBD1 | TRBJ2-1 | TRBV13 | NA | TGTGCCAGCAGCTTCTCCGGGACAGGTTACAATGAGCAGTTCTTC | CASSFSGTGYNEQFF
NA | TRBJ2-3 | TRBV27 | NA | TGTGCCAGCAGACCAGCCGGCACAGATACGCAGTATTTT | CASRPAGTDTQYF
NA | TRBJ1-3 | TRBV5-1 | NA | TGCGCCAGCAGCTCGCCGGGAGGAGGAAACACCATATATTTT | CASSSPGGGNTIYF
NA | TRBJ1-5 | TRBV5-6 | NA | TGTGCCAGCAGCCAGGGACCCCATCAGCCCCAGCATTTT | CASSQGPHQPQHF
TRBD2 | TRBJ2-7 | TRBV29-1 | NA | TGCAGCGTTGGGAAAACTAGCGGGAGCTCGGAGCAGTACTTC | CSVGKTSGSSEQYF
TRBD2 | TRBJ2-7 | TRBV4-1 | NA | TGCGCCAGCAGCAAAGGGCTAGCGGAGGCTTCCTACGAGCAGTACTTC | CASSKGLAEASYEQYF
NA | TRBJ1-3 | TRBV9 | NA | TGTGCCAGCAGCGCCGTGGGGGGCGCGGGAAACACCATATATTTT | CASSAVGGAGNTIYF
NA | TRBJ2-7 | TRBV11-2 | NA | TGTGCCAGCAGGGGCAGGGGGGACGAGCAGTACTTC | CASRGRGDEQYF
TRBD2 | TRBJ2-1 | TRBV19 | NA | TGTGCCAGTAGTGGGGGACTAGCGGGGGCCCTTCGCTCCTACAATGAGCAGTTCTTC | CASSGGLAGALRSYNEQFF
TRBD2 | TRBJ2-7 | TRBV10-3 | once | TGTGCCACGGGACTAGCGGGAGGCGAGCAGTACTTC | CATGLAGGEQYF
NA | TRBJ2-7 | TRBV30 | NA | TGTGCCTGGAGTGTAAGCGGCTACGAGCAGTACTTC | CAWSVSGYEQYF
TRBD1 | TRBJ2-7 | TRBV18 | NA | TGTGCCAGCTCATCAGGACAGGGAACGGGGGAGCAGTACTTC | CASSSGQGTGEQYF
TRBD2 | TRBJ2-7 | TRBV28 | NA | TGTGCCAGCAGTTCGCGGGGGGGGAACTACGAGCAGTACTTC | CASSSRGGNYEQYF
NA | TRBJ1-5 | TRBV7-2 | NA | TGTGCCAGCAGCTCCAACTTCCGCTCCGGTCAGCCCCAGCATTTT | CASSSNFRSGQPQHF
NA | TRBJ2-2 | TRBV7-3 | once | TGTGCCAGCAGCTTCGACCACGCCGCCGGGGAGCTGTTTTTT | CASSFDHAAGELFF
NA | TRBJ1-4 | TRBV6-6 | once | TGTGCCAGCAGGAGCCGACAGACGAATGAAAAACTGTTTTTT | CASRSRQTNEKLFF
NA | TRBJ2-7 | TRBV4-2 | NA | TGTGCCAGCAGCCAAGGCCGTTTGGGGAGAAGCTCCTACGAGCAGTACTTC | CASSQGRLGRSSYEQYF
NA | TRBJ2-7 | TRBV21-1 | NA | TGTGCCAGCAGCGACCGGGACAGGAGGGATTACGAGCAGTACTTC | CASSDRDRRDYEQYF
NA | TRBJ2-3 | TRBV25-1 | NA | TGTGCCAGCACCCAGGCAGGCCAGGGAGAGTATTTT | CASTQAGQGEYF
NA | TRBJ1-5 | TRBV5-8 | NA | TGTGCCAGCAGCCACGACAGAGTCTATAGCAATCAGCCCCAGCATTTT | CASSHDRVYSNQPQHF
NA | TRBJ1-4 | TRBV30 | NA | TGTGCCTGGAGTGTGGGAAGTGAAAAACTGTTTTTT | CAWSVGSEKLFF
TRBD1 | TRBJ2-3 | TRBV19 | NA | TGTGCCAGTAGTCCGTGGACAGGGGGTGACACAGATACGCAGTATTTT | CASSPWTGGDTDTQYF
TRBD2 | TRBJ2-7 | TRBV6-1 | NA | TGTGCCAGCAGTGAAGCGGCTAGCGGTTACTACGAGCAGTACTTC | CASSEAASGYYEQYF
TRBD2 | TRBJ2-1 | TRBV9 | NA | TGTGCCAGCAGCGCGGGACTAGCGGGAGGGGACAATGAGCAGTTCTTC | CASSAGLAGGDNEQFF
TRBD1 | TRBJ1-2 | TRBV7-6 | once | TGTGCCAGCAGCCCTGGGACAGATGGCTACACCTTC | CASSPGTDGYTF
NA | TRBJ2-7 | TRBV6-6 | NA | TGTGCCAGCAGTTACTCAACAGGAGGGGTCGAGCAGTACTTC | CASSYSTGGVEQYF
NA | TRBJ1-5 | TRBV9 | NA | TGTGCCAGCAGCGCACAGGGAGGTCAGCCCCAGCATTTT | CASSAQGGQPQHF
NA | TRBJ2-7 | TRBV5-1 | NA | TGCGCCAGCAGCTGGGACGGAAACTACGAGCAGTACTTC | CASSWDGNYEQYF
NA | TRBJ2-2 | TRBV4-1 | once | TGCGCCAGCAGCCTGGGGACCTCGAACACCGGGGAGCTGTTTTTT | CASSLGTSNTGELFF
NA | TRBJ2-2 | TRBV7-3 | NA | TGTGCCAGCAGCTTGACGGGATTTAACACCGGGGAGCTGTTTTTT | CASSLTGFNTGELFF
NA | TRBJ1-5 | TRBV5-1 | NA | TGCGCCAGCAGCTTAGGATGGGGGCCGAATCAGCCCCAGCATTTT | CASSLGWGPNQPQHF
NA | TRBJ1-3 | TRBV29-1 | NA | TGCAGCGTCGTGGGGTTAGCAAACACCATATATTTT | CSVVGLANTIYF
NA | TRBJ2-7 | TRBV19 | NA | TGTGCCAGTAGGGGTAGCGGCTCCTACGAGCAGTACTTC | CASRGSGSYEQYF
NA | TRBJ1-4 | TRBV14 | NA | TGTGCCAGCAGCCGGTCAGGTCTTAATGAAAAACTGTTTTTT | CASSRSGLNEKLFF
TRBD1 | TRBJ1-2 | TRBV9 | NA | TGTGCCAGCAGCCCCACGACAGGGATCGGCTACACCTTC | CASSPTTGIGYTF
NA | TRBJ2-1 | TRBV18 | NA | TGTGCCAGCTCACCACGACTAGGGGATTCCTACAATGAGCAGTTCTTC | CASSPRLGDSYNEQFF
NA | TRBJ2-2 | TRBV19 | NA | TGTGCCAGTAGTTTCCAAGGTGGGACCGGGGAGCTGTTTTTT | CASSFQGGTGELFF
NA | TRBJ2-7 | TRBV7-3 | NA | TGTGCCAGCAGCCCCAAGGGAGCCAATTACTACGAGCAGTACTTC | CASSPKGANYYEQYF
NA | TRBJ2-3 | TRBV9 | NA | TGTGCCAGCAGCCCCAGAGCAGGCACAGATACGCAGTATTTT | CASSPRAGTDTQYF
TRBD2 | TRBJ2-7 | TRBV2 | NA | TGTGCCAGCAGTGTGACTAGCGGGAGCTACGAGCAGTACTTC | CASSVTSGSYEQYF
NA | TRBJ2-1 | TRBV19 | NA | TGTGCCAGTAGTTGGGACGGGAGCTCCTACAATGAGCAGTTCTTC | CASSWDGSSYNEQFF
TRBD1 | TRBJ2-7 | TRBV19 | NA | TGTGCCAGCATCGGGACAGATTCCTACGAGCAGTACTTC | CASIGTDSYEQYF
NA | TRBJ2-2 | TRBV28 | NA | TGTGCCAGCGTCGGTTTGGGATTCAACACCGGGGAGCTGTTTTTT | CASVGLGFNTGELFF
NA | TRBJ1-3 | TRBV11-2 | many | TGTGCCAGCAGCCTTAGCGTAAACACCATATATTTT | CASSLSVNTIYF
NA | TRBJ1-2 | TRBV7-8 | NA | TGTGCCAGCAGCTTAGCGGAACAGATGGGCTACACCTTC | CASSLAEQMGYTF
NA | TRBJ1-2 | TRBV15 | NA | TGTGCCACCAGCAGACAGGGAGACTATGGCTACACCTTC | CATSRQGDYGYTF
NA | TRBJ2-1 | TRBV2 | NA | TGTGCCACGTCCACTCTGGGCAACAATGAGCAGTTCTTC | CATSTLGNNEQFF
TRBD2 | TRBJ2-7 | TRBV28 | NA | TGTGCCAGCAGTACCGTAGCGGGATCCGGCTACGAGCAGTACTTC | CASSTVAGSGYEQYF